These T cell receptor beta chains were read from a single sample in a study of T cells in Graves' hyperthyroidism and ophthalmopathy. MiXCR, applied by TCRdb to the multiplex PCR reads, yields one record per CDR3 protein. Of about 420,000 distinct CDR3 sequences detected, 15% to 18% appear once; the ten largest clones hold approximately 14%. The source material was blood. Receptors originate from a woman aged 18-35 years with Graves' hyperthyroidism. Both conserved end residues are part of each CDR3. A D gene is named only where the DNA matches it firmly. A clone size is listed for some rows: how often the clone was seen (once, few, many), or a class if it is expanded.

clone_size: many
cdr3_length: 15
v_call: TRBV12-3/TRBV12-4
d_call: TRBD1
j_call: TRBJ1-1
cdr3_nt: TGTGCCAGCAGTTCCCGGACAGGGAGGAACACTGAAGCTTTCTTT
cdr3_aa: CASSSRTGRNTEAFF

clone_size: few
cdr3_length: 14
v_call: TRBV9
d_call: TRBD1
j_call: TRBJ2-1
cdr3_nt: TGTGCCAGCAGCGTAAGGACAGGGTGGGATGAGCAGTTCTTC
cdr3_aa: CASSVRTGWDEQFF

clone_size: few
cdr3_length: 15
v_call: TRBV4-1
d_call: -
j_call: TRBJ1-2
cdr3_nt: TGCGCCAGCAGCTCTCGGTCCAGGGGTACCTATGGCTACACCTTC
cdr3_aa: CASSSRSRGTYGYTF

clone_size: -
cdr3_length: 13
v_call: TRBV7-8
d_call: TRBD1
j_call: TRBJ2-7
cdr3_nt: TGTGCCAGCAGCTTACAGGGGGCGGCCGAGCAGTACTTC
cdr3_aa: CASSLQGAAEQYF

clone_size: many
cdr3_length: 17
v_call: TRBV28
d_call: TRBD2
j_call: TRBJ2-1
cdr3_nt: TGTGCCAGCAGTAGTTTGACGGGGACTAGCTTCCACAATGAGCAGTTCTTC
cdr3_aa: CASSSLTGTSFHNEQFF

clone_size: many
cdr3_length: 15
v_call: TRBV11-2
d_call: -
j_call: TRBJ1-1
cdr3_nt: TGTGCCAGCAGCTTATGGGGGGGGGGAAACACTGAAGCTTTCTTT
cdr3_aa: CASSLWGGGNTEAFF

clone_size: few
cdr3_length: 16
v_call: TRBV20-1
d_call: TRBD2
j_call: TRBJ2-5
cdr3_nt: TGCAGTGCTAGGGATCCCGTTTGGCGGGGGGAAGAGACCCAGTACTTC
cdr3_aa: CSARDPVWRGEETQYF

clone_size: many
cdr3_length: 15
v_call: TRBV27
d_call: TRBD1
j_call: TRBJ1-4
cdr3_nt: TGTGCCAGCAGTTTGGTGACAGGGGGAGATGAAAAACTGTTTTTT
cdr3_aa: CASSLVTGGDEKLFF

clone_size: many
cdr3_length: 15
v_call: TRBV5-1
d_call: -
j_call: TRBJ2-7
cdr3_nt: TGCGCCAGCAGCTTGGATCAGGGGTCAGCCTACGAGCAGTACTTC
cdr3_aa: CASSLDQGSAYEQYF

clone_size: few
cdr3_length: 14
v_call: TRBV2
d_call: TRBD1
j_call: TRBJ1-2
cdr3_nt: TGTGCCATCTCCGGGACAGGGTATAACTATGGCTACACCTTC
cdr3_aa: CAISGTGYNYGYTF

clone_size: many
cdr3_length: 15
v_call: TRBV7-8
d_call: -
j_call: TRBJ2-5
cdr3_nt: TGTGCCAGCAGCTTAGCAGCCCAGTACCAAGAGACCCAGTACTTC
cdr3_aa: CASSLAAQYQETQYF

clone_size: many
cdr3_length: 15
v_call: TRBV2
d_call: -
j_call: TRBJ2-3
cdr3_nt: TGTGCCAGCACTAGGCTCAAGGCTGAGACAGATACGCAGTATTTT
cdr3_aa: CASTRLKAETDTQYF

clone_size: few
cdr3_length: 20
v_call: TRBV6-1
d_call: -
j_call: TRBJ2-1
cdr3_nt: TGTGCCAGCAGTGAATCTCCAGGTTTTGGACACCTAAGCTCCTACAATGAGCAGTTCTTC
cdr3_aa: CASSESPGFGHLSSYNEQFF

clone_size: few
cdr3_length: 11
v_call: TRBV10-3
d_call: -
j_call: TRBJ2-7
cdr3_nt: TGTGCCATCAGTGTTCGGAACGAGCAGTACTTC
cdr3_aa: CAISVRNEQYF

clone_size: -
cdr3_length: 14
v_call: TRBV2
d_call: TRBD1
j_call: TRBJ1-2
cdr3_nt: TGTGCCACCGCCTCGGACAGGGGGCCGAATGGCTACACCTTC
cdr3_aa: CATASDRGPNGYTF

clone_size: -
cdr3_length: 11
v_call: TRBV29-1
d_call: -
j_call: TRBJ1-2
cdr3_nt: TGCAGCGTTGACGTTTACTATGGCTACACCTTC
cdr3_aa: CSVDVYYGYTF

clone_size: -
cdr3_length: 16
v_call: TRBV20-1
d_call: -
j_call: TRBJ1-1
cdr3_nt: TGCAGTGCCCTAGAAACGGCCCGACTGTTGAACACTGAAGCTTTCTTT
cdr3_aa: CSALETARLLNTEAFF

clone_size: many
cdr3_length: 16
v_call: TRBV28
d_call: TRBD1
j_call: TRBJ2-3
cdr3_nt: TGTGCCAGCAGTTCCAGACCGGGACAGGGCACAGATACGCAGTATTTT
cdr3_aa: CASSSRPGQGTDTQYF

clone_size: -
cdr3_length: 14
v_call: TRBV29-1
d_call: -
j_call: TRBJ2-1
cdr3_nt: TGCAGCGTCGTTAGGCTCAGGGGCCACAATGAGCAGTTCTTC
cdr3_aa: CSVVRLRGHNEQFF

clone_size: -
cdr3_length: 16
v_call: TRBV7-2
d_call: TRBD2
j_call: TRBJ2-3
cdr3_nt: TGTGCCAGCAGCTTAGCGGGACTAGGATCCACAGATACGCAGTATTTT
cdr3_aa: CASSLAGLGSTDTQYF

clone_size: few
cdr3_length: 15
v_call: TRBV6-2/TRBV6-3
d_call: TRBD1
j_call: TRBJ2-7
cdr3_nt: TGTGCCAGCAGAGAAGACAGGGGGGTTGAGTACGAGCAGTACTTC
cdr3_aa: CASREDRGVEYEQYF

clone_size: -
cdr3_length: 15
v_call: TRBV7-2
d_call: -
j_call: TRBJ1-3
cdr3_nt: TGTGCCAGCAGCCCGCGGGCAATTGAGGGGAACACCATATATTTT
cdr3_aa: CASSPRAIEGNTIYF

clone_size: many
cdr3_length: 16
v_call: TRBV11-2
d_call: TRBD2
j_call: TRBJ2-5
cdr3_nt: TGTGCCAGCAGCTTAGTACTAGCGGGAGCTCGAGAGACCCAGTACTTC
cdr3_aa: CASSLVLAGARETQYF

clone_size: many
cdr3_length: 17
v_call: TRBV11-2
d_call: -
j_call: TRBJ2-3
cdr3_nt: TGTGCCAGCAGCTTCTACCGGGCCACTAGCAGAACAGATACGCAGTATTTT
cdr3_aa: CASSFYRATSRTDTQYF

clone_size: many
cdr3_length: 13
v_call: TRBV2
d_call: -
j_call: TRBJ2-1
cdr3_nt: TGTGCCAGCAGTGAGGACTGGTACAATGAGCAGTTCTTC
cdr3_aa: CASSEDWYNEQFF

clone_size: many
cdr3_length: 15
v_call: TRBV6-1
d_call: -
j_call: TRBJ1-5
cdr3_nt: TGTGCCAGCAGTTCGAGCTTCCTGGGCAATCAGCCCCAGCATTTT
cdr3_aa: CASSSSFLGNQPQHF

clone_size: -
cdr3_length: 12
v_call: TRBV20-1
d_call: -
j_call: TRBJ2-1
cdr3_nt: TGCAGTGCTCCGGACGTATACAATGAGCAGTTCTTC
cdr3_aa: CSAPDVYNEQFF

clone_size: many
cdr3_length: 15
v_call: TRBV20-1
d_call: TRBD1
j_call: TRBJ2-7
cdr3_nt: TGCAGTGCTACCACGGACAGGGGTCGGGGTAACGAGCAGTACTTC
cdr3_aa: CSATTDRGRGNEQYF